This paragraph covers one T cell receptor beta chain sequence. Its target is unknown. Tumor samples were obtained before definitive surgery or chemotherapy. This sample was included in a study of high-grade serous ovarian cancer treatment subgroups. Turning to the study itself: Samples averaged around 13,000 reads and approximately 7,000 unique TCR beta rearrangements. Study-level findings and limits: Only CDR3 was analyzed; CDR1 and CDR2 were not. Repertoire similarity ranged about 0.11 to 0.8 between tumors of one patient.

Profiled with immunoSEQ multiplex PCR; TCRdb holds only in-frame clones, not every one. This sample yields roughly 3,000 clones, of which over 55% are seen a single time; approximately 9.7% belongs to the top ten. From germline, CDR1 is SGHDT and CDR2 YYEEEE. V was shortened by 7 bases and J by 5 bases, with 18 bases between the two germline ends. The CDR3 spans 14 residues. Sequenced: tumor tissue. The TCR was taken from a human donor with high-grade serous ovarian cancer. The V gene is TRBV5-6, the J gene TRBJ1-2; D is unclear. Here the CDR3 reads CASHYLEPAYGYTF. The CDR3 bases are TGTGCCAGCCACTACCTCGAGCCAGCTTATGGCTACACCTTC.